These 22 T cell receptor beta chains originate from one sample sequenced in a study of T cell clonality in common variable immunodeficiency (dated by TCRdb to the mid-2010s). Results and caveats for the whole study, not just this receptor: CVID TCRbeta sequences were reported to have fewer deletions and N-nucleotide insertions and to lack highly modified clones with 13 or more V deletions.

Their antigen targets remain unknown. Library preparation employed the immunoSEQ multiplex PCR assay. TCRdb provides this immuneACCESS table in a form limited to in-frame rearrangements. Some clones are lacking; in checked studies, under half of them reflect an unresolved V gene, and why the rest are absent is not known. The sample counts under 20,000 clones, each observed more than once. The ten biggest clones cover 6% to 7% of the sample. Sequenced material: peripheral blood mononuclear cells. The receptors come from a human donor with common variable immunodeficiency.

This clone has a count of ten or more. Coverage ceases 3 residues before the CDR3 finishes, and the germline J gene fills in the end. The chain links TRBV29-1 to TRBJ2-1; D is ambiguous. Germline CDR1 SQVTM, CDR2 ANQGSEA. Between the trimmed V and J ends, which lost 7 bases and 4 bases, there was a span of 5 bases. The CDR3 has 10 amino acids. CDR3: CSGLYNEQFF. The sequenced part of the CDR3 DNA is TGCAGCGGACTTTACAATGAG.

A word on this clone: The CDR3 goes on 3 residues after the read ends, and that part is filled in from the germline J gene. The V call is TRBV6-2 or TRBV6-3, the J call TRBJ2-1; D is perhaps TRBD2 (5 bases). The CDR3 is 13 residues long. The germline V and J ends were trimmed by 8 bases and 3 bases, with 11 bases remaining between them. Per germline, CDR1 MNHEY and CDR2 SVGEGT. The covered CDR3 bases are TGTGCCAGCCTTCGGGGTGGCTACAATGAG. This codes for CASLRGGYNE. The entire CDR3 is CASLRGGYNEQFF.

This clone has more than one count but fewer than ten. The observed sequence ends 3 residues before the CDR3 terminus, with the missing tail filled in from the germline J gene. J is TRBJ2-7 and V is TRBV6-2 or TRBV6-3; tentatively, D is TRBD2 (6 bases). Deletions cut 5 bases from V and 1 base from J, with 21 bases between. The germline V gene has CDR1 MNHEY and CDR2 SVGEGT. The CDR3 is made up of 17 amino acids. The CDR3 sequence: CASSRGVQGTKSYEQYF. The sequenced part of the CDR3 DNA is TGTGCCAGCAGTCGCGGGGTCCAGGGAACGAAATCCTACGAG.

This clone was counted ten times or more. The CDR3 is cut off 3 residues early in the read; its end comes from the germline J gene. The chain links TRBV2 to TRBJ2-4; 9 positions match TRBD2. After removal of 0 bases from V and 0 bases from J, the junction contained 9 bases not matched to a gene. The CDR3 is 19 amino acids. From germline, CDR1 is SNHLY and CDR2 FYNNEI. The sequenced part of the CDR3 DNA is TGTGCCAGCAGTGAAGCGCCTGCGGGGGGGAATCTAGCCAAAAACATT. Translated: CASSEAPAGGNLAKNI. The whole CDR3 region reads CASSEAPAGGNLAKNIQYF.

On this clone: The sequenced fragment ends 3 residues before the CDR3 boundary, so the rest is inferred from the germline J gene. The chain uses TRBV5-4 and TRBJ2-7; 8 bases are a match to TRBD1. Germline V gives CDR1 SGHNT, CDR2 YYREEE (reference sequence). This CDR3 is 15 amino acids long. V was pared by 4 bases and J by 6 bases, with 12 bases of the junction left unmatched. CDR3 bases read: TGTGCCAGCAGCCTGGACAGGGAGGTAGAACGCGAG. Protein sequence: CASSLDREVERE. The whole CDR3 protein is CASSLDREVEREQYF.

Worth noting for this clone: The CDR3 goes on 3 residues after the read ends, and that part is filled in from the germline J gene. The chain couples TRBV2 to TRBJ2-2; D might be TRBD1 or TRBD2, each matching 7 bases. The CDR3 is 14 residues long. The ends were cut back, 9 bases at V and 4 bases at J, with 15 bases in the middle. Germline V gene sequence: CDR1 SNHLY, CDR2 FYNNEI. The CDR3 is CARGGGGFTGELFF. The sequenced part of the CDR3 DNA is TGTGCCAGAGGGGGAGGGGGCTTCACCGGGGAG.

This clone has just a few counts. The observed sequence ends 3 residues before the CDR3 terminus, with the missing tail filled in from the germline J gene. The chain couples TRBV7-2 to TRBJ2-7, with D possibly being TRBD1 (6 bases). Trimming cost V 4 bases and J 3 bases, with 7 bases left between them. This CDR3 spans 12 amino acids. From germline, CDR1 is SGHTA and CDR2 FQGNSA. CDR3 protein: CASSSTGYEQYF. The CDR3 bases that were read are TGTGCCAGCAGCTCGACAGGCTACGAG.

Ten or more counts support this clone. Coverage ceases 3 residues before the CDR3 finishes, and the germline J gene fills in the end. The gene calls are TRBV5-4 and TRBJ2-7, with D perhaps matching TRBD2 (6 bases). V gave up 0 bases and J gave up 3 bases, with 10 bases separating them. Germline assignment: CDR1 SGHNT and CDR2 YYREEE (reference sequence). The CDR3 is made up of 14 amino acids. The CDR3 here is CASSLDRGGYEQYF. CDR3 DNA, as far as it was read: TGTGCCAGCAGCTTGGATAGGGGAGGCTACGAG.

Notes on this clone: The CDR3 goes on 3 residues after the read ends, and that part is filled in from the germline J gene. The chain carries TRBV7-9 and TRBJ1-3, with D tentatively TRBD1 (6 bases). V gave up 9 bases and J gave up 1 base, with 10 bases separating them. The CDR3 covers 13 residues. Germline CDR1 SEHNR, CDR2 FQNEAQ (reference sequence). The CDR3 is CAREGDSGNTIYF. The CDR3 DNA, read in part, is TGTGCCAGGGAGGGGGATTCTGGAAACACC.

By share of the sample, this clone is medium-sized (0.01 to 0.1%). The CDR3 sequence is CSVELAVITDTQYF. The CDR3 bases that were read are TGCAGCGTTGAACTAGCGGTAATCACAGATACG. This chain uses TRBV29-1 with TRBJ2-3; 7 bases map to TRBD2. The missing CDR3 end, 3 residues past where the read stops, is filled in from the germline J gene. The CDR3 has 14 amino acids. The J segment lost 2 bases and the V segment lost 2 bases, leaving 4 bases of the junction unmatched. Looked up from germline, CDR1 is SQVTM and CDR2 is ANQGSEA.

On this clone itself: The read terminates 3 residues before the CDR3 end, so the remaining end is supplied by the germline J gene. This chain joins TRBV7-6 and TRBJ1-3, with TRBD1 identical over 7 bases. The V gene end was trimmed by 3 bases and the J gene end by 0 bases; junction bases not matched to a gene: 8. CDR1 is SGHVS, CDR2 FNYEAQ, per germline. The CDR3 has 17 amino acids. CDR3 bases read: TGTGCCAGCAGCTTGGGGCCAACAGGGGTCTCTGGAAACACC. It yields the protein CASSLGPTGVSGNT. Given in full, the CDR3 is CASSLGPTGVSGNTIYF.

Concerning this clone itself: The read halts 3 residues ahead of the CDR3 end, with the missing end drawn from the germline J gene. The chain couples TRBV16 to TRBJ2-5; possible D gene TRBD2, 5 bases. Per germline, CDR1 KGHSY and CDR2 FQNENV. Trimming took 3 bases from V and 2 from J, leaving 10 bases between them. The CDR3 loop spans 14 amino acids. This CDR3 reads CASSQRVVQETQYF. The CDR3 DNA, read in part, is TGTGCCAGCAGCCAGCGGGTGGTACAAGAGACC.

This clone was seen at least ten times. Sequencing ends 3 residues short of the CDR3 end; the germline J gene provides the rest. J is TRBJ1-1 and V is TRBV6-2 or TRBV6-3; tentatively, D is TRBD1 (6 bases). This CDR3 is built from 14 residues. V was shortened by 7 bases and J by 1 base, with 13 bases between the two germline ends. Germline values: CDR1 MNHEY, CDR2 SVGEGT. CDR3 loop: CASKVRGANTEAFF. The part of the CDR3 DNA that was read is TGTGCCAGCAAGGTCCGGGGGGCGAACACTGAA.

This clone was seen a few times. The CDR3 is cut off 3 residues early in the read; its end comes from the germline J gene. The rearrangement joins TRBV2 to TRBJ2-1; TRBD1 is a possible D gene (6 bases). Germline CDR1 and CDR2: SNHLY and FYNNEI. This CDR3 is 15 amino acids long. Trimming took off 6 bases at V and 6 bases at J, with 18 bases between the two ends. CDR3 bases read: TGTGCCAGCAGGGCCGGGACATTGGAGTTCAATGAG. Amino acid sequence: CASRAGTLEFNE. The entire CDR3 sequence reads CASRAGTLEFNEQFF.

This clone has only a few counts. The read finishes 3 residues shy of the CDR3 end, and the germline J gene is used to complete it. This chain connects TRBV7-9 to TRBJ2-2; possibly TRBD2 for D (5 bases). This CDR3 contains 14 residues. Germline CDR1 SEHNR, CDR2 FQNEAQ (reference sequence). Trimming took off 2 bases at V and 7 bases at J, with 11 bases between the two ends. CDR3 DNA, as far as it was read: TGTGCCAGCAGCTTAATGCGGGCAGGCGGGGAG. Translating it yields CASSLMRAGGE. The whole CDR3 protein reads CASSLMRAGGELFF.

This clone came up many times. Read data end 3 residues before the CDR3 end; the end is taken from the germline J gene. V and J are TRBV7-3 and TRBJ2-1, with 11 bases lining up with TRBD2. J lost 3 bases, V lost 3 bases, and 1 base had no gene match. Looked up from germline, CDR1 is SGHTA and CDR2 is FQGTGA. The CDR3 totals 15 residues. The CDR3 here is CASSFSGGVYNEQFF. CDR3 DNA, as far as it was read: TGTGCCAGCAGCTTTAGCGGGGGGGTCTACAATGAG. Together with reference TRBV7-3 and TRBJ2-1, the CDR3 gives the full variable domain: GAGVSQTPSNKVTEKGKYVELRCDPISGHTALYWYRQSLGQGPEFLIYFQGTGAADDSGLPNDRFFAVRPEGSVSTLKIQRTERGDSAVYLCASSFSGGVYNEQFFGPGTRLTVL.

This clone was picked up many times. The read terminates 3 residues before the CDR3 end, so the remaining end is supplied by the germline J gene. This sequence joins TRBV30 and TRBJ2-3, with TRBD1 matching over 8 bases. CDR1 and CDR2 (germline): GTSNPN, SVGIG (reference sequence). V lost 0 bases to trimming and J lost 1 base; unmatched junction nucleotides: 9. The CDR3 has 17 residues. The CDR3 DNA, read in part, is TGTGCCTGGAGTGTACTTTGGGACAGGCGAGGCACAGATACG. It encodes CAWSVLWDRRGTDT. The whole CDR3 reads CAWSVLWDRRGTDTQYF.

This clone was recorded a few times. Read sequence stops 3 residues before the CDR3 end, and the germline J gene provides the missing end. The genes are TRBV5-1 and TRBJ2-7; 8 bases agree with TRBD2. Germline V CDR1 and CDR2: SGHRS, YFSETQ. The V segment lost 1 base and the J segment 6 bases; nucleotides outside the gene matches: 9. CDR3 size: 15 residues. CDR3 bases read: TGCGCCAGCAGCTTGTCGGGACGAGCGGGAGCCGAG. This translates into CASSLSGRAGAE. The entire CDR3 protein is CASSLSGRAGAEQYF.

This clone has a count of ten or more. The CDR3 end is not reached by the read, which stops 3 residues before it; the germline J gene fills it in. The gene calls are TRBV5-1 and TRBJ2-3, with D unclear. Trimming pared 2 bases from V and 2 bases from J, leaving 9 bases between. This CDR3 comprises 14 residues. Germline CDR1 reads SGHRS; CDR2 reads YFSETQ. CDR3 bases read: TGCGCCAGCAGCTTAAGGCAGGTCACAGATACG. Encoded protein: CASSLRQVTDT. In full, the CDR3 is CASSLRQVTDTQYF.

This clone was counted a few times. The read terminates 3 residues before the CDR3 end, so the remaining end is supplied by the germline J gene. This rearrangement joins TRBV7-9 to TRBJ1-1, with D uncertain. The CDR3 sequence is 12 residues long. Germline CDR1 is SEHNR and CDR2 is FQNEAQ (reference sequence). The V gene lost 4 bases and the J gene lost 5 bases, with 8 bases spanning the gap. The covered CDR3 bases are TGTGCCAGCAGCTGGGAGCGGACTGAA. It yields the protein CASSWERTE. The complete CDR3 protein is CASSWERTEAFF.

This clone was recorded a few times. The read is 3 residues too short to cover the CDR3 end, so that end is filled in from the germline J gene. V gene TRBV7-2 combines with J gene TRBJ2-7; 8 nucleotides agree with TRBD2. V gave up 5 bases and J gave up 2 bases; unmatched junction bases: 8. CDR3 size: 15 residues. The germline gives CDR1 SGHTA, CDR2 FQGNSA. CDR3 DNA, as far as it was read: TGTGCCAGCAGCCTACATAGCGGGGAGGCCTACGAG. This gives the protein CASSLHSGEAYE. The complete CDR3 sequence is CASSLHSGEAYEQYF.

This clone rates as medium-sized (0.01 to 0.1%). The read ends 3 residues shy of where the CDR3 ends; the end is completed using the germline J gene. This rearrangement joins TRBV5-4 to TRBJ1-1; 12 positions agree with TRBD1. CDR1 and CDR2 (germline): SGHNT, YYREEE (reference sequence). The CDR3 covers 16 residues. J lost 4 bases, V lost 4 bases, and 8 bases had no gene match. The CDR3 is CASSAPGQGASTEAFF. The DNA read from the CDR3 is TGTGCCAGCAGCGCGCCGGGACAGGGGGCCTCCACTGAA.